This TCR beta chain was identified during a study of blood T cell repertoires in COVID-19. Sequencing was performed with immunoSEQ multiplex PCR; in TCRdb, only in-frame clones are kept and a portion is missing. The table includes 250,000 to 350,000 clones, around 87% detected once. Deletions cut 4 bases from V and 0 bases from J, with 23 bases between. The germline V gene encodes CDR1 SGHNT and CDR2 YYREEE (reference sequence). The CDR3 covers 20 residues. In its sample, this clone was seen once. Participant-reported clinical history was the basis for cohort assignment. This TCR derives from a young woman who had recovered from COVID-19. Sequenced sample: PBMCs or T cells enriched from blood (not recorded which). The chain joins TRBV5-4 to TRBJ2-6, with D possibly matching TRBD2 (5 bases). The CDR3: CASSLYGIKAPSSGANVLTF. In DNA form, the CDR3 reads TGTGCCAGCAGCCTGTACGGGATCAAGGCCCCGAGCTCTGGGGCCAACGTCCTGACTTTC.